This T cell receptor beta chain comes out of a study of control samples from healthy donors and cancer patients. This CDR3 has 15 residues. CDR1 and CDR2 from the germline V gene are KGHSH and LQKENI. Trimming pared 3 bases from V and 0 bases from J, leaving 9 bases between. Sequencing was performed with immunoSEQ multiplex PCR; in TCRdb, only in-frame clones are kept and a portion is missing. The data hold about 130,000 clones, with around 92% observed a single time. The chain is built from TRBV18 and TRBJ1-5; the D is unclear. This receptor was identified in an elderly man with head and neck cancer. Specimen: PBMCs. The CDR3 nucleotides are TGTGCCAGCTCACCGGGAAGGAATAGCAATCAGCCCCAGCATTTT. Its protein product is CASSPGRNSNQPQHF.